Listed below are T cell receptor beta chains from one sample, sequenced in a study of shared clonotypes between healthy human individuals. The repertoire was sequenced with immunoSEQ multiplex PCR; TCRdb's copy has only in-frame clones and lacks some. The sample includes about 2 million clones, less than 95% of them seen just once. Material for sequencing was naive CD8+ T cells sorted from blood. These receptors originate from a man between 18 and 29 years old in good health. Each CDR3 is given with its conserved first and last residue. A D gene is named only where the DNA matches it firmly. A clone size is listed for some rows: how often the clone was seen (once, few, many), or a class if it is expanded.

-,-,TRBV4-1,TRBJ2-3,TGCGCCAGCAGCCAAGATTGGACTGGCCCAGATACGCAGTATTTT,CASSQDWTGPDTQYF
-,-,TRBV2,TRBJ2-7,TGTGCCAGCAGTGGGGCAGGGGCGACCCACGAGCAGTACTTC,CASSGAGATHEQYF
once,-,TRBV15,TRBJ2-7,TGTGCCACCAGCAGACCAGGGACATCAAGAAGCGAGCAGTACTTC,CATSRPGTSRSEQYF
once,-,TRBV2,TRBJ2-7,TGTGCCAGCAGTGAGCTAGGCGGCGAGCAGTACTTC,CASSELGGEQYF
-,-,TRBV6-5,TRBJ2-7,TGTGCCAGCAGCTCCGGAGTCCGGGCCCGGGAGCAGTACTTC,CASSSGVRAREQYF
-,TRBD1,TRBV7-6,TRBJ1-4,TGTGCCAGCAGCTTAGAGGGGACAGGGGGTGAAAAACTGTTTTTT,CASSLEGTGGEKLFF
-,-,TRBV27,TRBJ2-5,TGTGCCAGCAGTTTATCGGTTGAACAAGAGACCCAGTACTTC,CASSLSVEQETQYF
-,-,TRBV13,TRBJ1-1,TGTGCCAGCAGCTCAAACAGGGTTGGGACTGAAGCTTTCTTT,CASSSNRVGTEAFF
-,-,TRBV12-5,TRBJ2-7,TGTGCTACCCAAGGGACTTTTGGAGGCGAGCAGTACTTC,CATQGTFGGEQYF
-,-,TRBV9,TRBJ2-3,TGTGCCAGCAGCGTAGCCCCTTTGGTTTATGTAGATACGCAGTATTTT,CASSVAPLVYVDTQYF
-,-,TRBV27,TRBJ1-5,TGTGCCAGCAGTTTATGGGGAGGGAATCAGCCCCAGCATTTT,CASSLWGGNQPQHF
-,-,TRBV7-9,TRBJ2-3,TGTGCCAGCAGCACTCGACAGGGCACAGATACGCAGTATTTT,CASSTRQGTDTQYF
once,-,TRBV5-4,TRBJ1-3,TGTGCCAGCAGCTTGGGGCGGAATGCTGGAAACACCATATATTTT,CASSLGRNAGNTIYF
-,-,TRBV6-1,TRBJ1-1,TGTGCCAGCAGTGAATGGGGCACTGAAGCTTTCTTT,CASSEWGTEAFF
-,-,TRBV7-9,TRBJ2-7,TGTGCCAGCAGCTTAGAGGAGGCGGTCGAGCAGTACTTC,CASSLEEAVEQYF
-,TRBD1,TRBV6-5,TRBJ2-3,TGTGCCAGCAGTGCCGGGACAGGGGTGGCAGATACGCAGTATTTT,CASSAGTGVADTQYF
-,TRBD2,TRBV7-9,TRBJ2-2,TGTGCCAGCAGCGCCGGGACTAGCTCCTACACCGGGGAGCTGTTTTTT,CASSAGTSSYTGELFF
-,-,TRBV4-3,TRBJ2-7,TGCGCCAGCAGCCAAGTTATAGGGAGCTCCTACGAGCAGTACTTC,CASSQVIGSSYEQYF
once,TRBD2,TRBV5-3,TRBJ2-7,TGTGCCAGAATCCGCCCGGGGGGAATCTTCGACGAGCAGTACTTC,CARIRPGGIFDEQYF
-,-,TRBV30,TRBJ1-1,TGTGCCTGGAGTGTGGGGGTTAACACTGAAGCTTTCTTT,CAWSVGVNTEAFF
-,-,TRBV13,TRBJ1-1,TGTGCCAGCAGCTCCGACACCATTGAAGCTTTCTTT,CASSSDTIEAFF
-,-,TRBV7-6,TRBJ2-6,TGTGCCAGCGAGAGTTACTCTGGGGCCAACGTCCTGACTTTC,CASESYSGANVLTF
-,-,TRBV27,TRBJ2-2,TGTGCCAGCAGCCCAGGGACAATAAACACCGGGGAGCTGTTTTTT,CASSPGTINTGELFF
once,TRBD1,TRBV7-9,TRBJ1-1,TGTGCCAGCAGCTTAGTACAGGGGGCGACTGAAGCTTTCTTT,CASSLVQGATEAFF
-,TRBD1,TRBV15,TRBJ1-5,TGTGCCACCAGCAGAGAAGGGACAGGGGGCTACAATCAGCCCCAGCATTTT,CATSREGTGGYNQPQHF
-,TRBD2,TRBV6-1,TRBJ2-5,TGTGCCAGCAGTGTTTCCGGGACTAGCGTGCGGGAGACCCAGTACTTC,CASSVSGTSVRETQYF
-,TRBD1,TRBV27,TRBJ1-2,TGTGCCAGCAGTCACGGACAGGGGGCGGTCTATGGCTACACCTTC,CASSHGQGAVYGYTF
-,TRBD2,TRBV5-4,TRBJ2-7,TGTGCCAGCAGCTTAGGAGGGAGGGCCTACGAGCAGTACTTC,CASSLGGRAYEQYF
-,-,TRBV11-2,TRBJ1-1,TGTGCCAGCAGCCCAGACGGGCCTTCTGCTTTCTTT,CASSPDGPSAFF
-,-,TRBV4-3,TRBJ2-6,TGCGCCAGCAGCCAAGAGAGAGGGCTGGGAGCCAACGTCCTGACTTTC,CASSQERGLGANVLTF
-,-,TRBV27,TRBJ2-5,TGTGCCAGCAGCATGGAACCGTTTAGGGAAGGGCAAGAGACCCAGTACTTC,CASSMEPFREGQETQYF